This TCR beta chain was identified in a study of shared clonotypes between healthy human individuals. Study as a whole: Aged 18 to 49, the donors were two women and a few men.

Assay execution proceeded at the deep level. The method was immunoSEQ multiplex PCR; TCRdb's version includes in-frame clones alone and lacks a portion of them. The sample lists millions of clones, 85% to 95% occurring once. CD4+ cells underwent separation, giving CD45RA+ naive and CD45RA-negative memory subsets. Germline V lookup: CDR1 SGHAT, CDR2 FQNNGV. The V end was cut by 6 bases, the J end by 7 bases, with 13 bases between. This CDR3 comprises 13 residues. The gene calls are TRBV11-2 and TRBJ2-1; TRBD1 is a possible D gene (5 bases). The origin of this receptor is a man between 18 and 29 years old in good health. The sequencing sample was made of naive CD4+ T cells sorted from blood. The subset is: CD45RA+ positively selected. CDR3: CASRHSRGNEQFF. In DNA, the CDR3 is TGTGCCAGCAGACACTCTAGGGGTAATGAGCAGTTCTTC. The whole variable domain, remainder taken from reference TRBV11-2 and TRBJ2-1, is EAGVAQSPRYKIIEKRQSVAFWCNPISGHATLYWYQQILGQGPKLLIQFQNNGVVDDSQLPKDRFSAERLKGVDSTLKIQPAKLEDSAVYLCASRHSRGNEQFFGPGTRLTVL.